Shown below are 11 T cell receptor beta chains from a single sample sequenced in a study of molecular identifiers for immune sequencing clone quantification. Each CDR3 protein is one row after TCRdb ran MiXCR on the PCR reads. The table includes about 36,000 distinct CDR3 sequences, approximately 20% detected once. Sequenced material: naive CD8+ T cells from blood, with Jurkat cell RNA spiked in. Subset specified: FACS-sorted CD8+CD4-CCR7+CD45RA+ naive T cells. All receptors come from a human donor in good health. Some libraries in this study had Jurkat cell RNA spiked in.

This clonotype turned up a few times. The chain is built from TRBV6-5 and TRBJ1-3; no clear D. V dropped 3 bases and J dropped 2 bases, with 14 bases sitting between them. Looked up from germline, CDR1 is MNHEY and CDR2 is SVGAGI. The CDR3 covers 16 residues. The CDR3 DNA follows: TGTGCCAGCAGTTATGGTCCTGAATCTACTGGAAACACCATATATTTT. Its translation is CASSYGPESTGNTIYF.

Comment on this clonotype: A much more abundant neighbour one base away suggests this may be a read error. The CDR3 DNA sequence: TGCAGTGCTAGAGATCGGAGGTCCTACGAGCAGTACTTC. It codes for CSARDRRSYEQYF. The chain employs TRBV20-1 and TRBJ2-7; tentatively, D is TRBD2 (5 bases). The V end lost 0 bases, the J end lost 1 base, and 7 bases lay between the germline ends. The CDR3 consists of 13 residues. Germline CDR1 and CDR2: DFQATT and SNEGSKA (reference sequence).

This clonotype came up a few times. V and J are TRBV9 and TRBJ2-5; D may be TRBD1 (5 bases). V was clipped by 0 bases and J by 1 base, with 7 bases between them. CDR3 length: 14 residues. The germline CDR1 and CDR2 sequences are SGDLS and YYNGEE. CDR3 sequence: CASSVADSQETQYF. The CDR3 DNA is TGTGCCAGCAGCGTAGCTGACAGCCAAGAGACCCAGTACTTC.

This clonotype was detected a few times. The CDR3 loop is CASSYYNNEQFF. As DNA, the CDR3 is TGTGCCAGCAGTTACTATAACAATGAGCAGTTCTTC. The chain employs TRBV6-2 or TRBV6-3 and TRBJ2-1; D gene ambiguous. V lost 1 base and J 5 bases, leaving 3 bases between the germline ends. CDR1 is MNHEY and CDR2 is SVGEGT in the germline V gene. The CDR3 length is 12 residues.

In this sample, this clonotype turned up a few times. CDR3 protein: CASSLTGLDTYEQYF. CDR3 DNA: TGTGCCAGCAGCTTGACAGGGTTGGACACCTACGAGCAGTACTTC. The chain employs TRBV9 and TRBJ2-7; TRBD1 aligns across 7 bases. This CDR3 contains 15 residues. V shed 4 bases and J 2 bases; nucleotides not matched to a gene: 9. CDR1 is SGDLS, CDR2 YYNGEE, per germline.

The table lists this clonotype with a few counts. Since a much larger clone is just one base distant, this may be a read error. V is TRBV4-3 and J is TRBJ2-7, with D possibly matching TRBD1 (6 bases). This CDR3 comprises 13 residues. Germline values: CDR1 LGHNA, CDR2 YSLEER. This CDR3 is CASSQGRGYEQDF. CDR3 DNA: TGCGCCAGCAGCCAAGGCAGGGGCTACGAGCAGGACTTC.

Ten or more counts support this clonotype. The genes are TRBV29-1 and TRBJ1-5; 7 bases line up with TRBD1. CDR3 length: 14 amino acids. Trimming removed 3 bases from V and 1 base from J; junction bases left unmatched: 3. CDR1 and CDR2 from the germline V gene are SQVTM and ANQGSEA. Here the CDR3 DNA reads TGCAGCGTTGACGGAGGGGGCAGCAATCAGCCCCAGCATTTT. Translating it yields CSVDGGGSNQPQHF.

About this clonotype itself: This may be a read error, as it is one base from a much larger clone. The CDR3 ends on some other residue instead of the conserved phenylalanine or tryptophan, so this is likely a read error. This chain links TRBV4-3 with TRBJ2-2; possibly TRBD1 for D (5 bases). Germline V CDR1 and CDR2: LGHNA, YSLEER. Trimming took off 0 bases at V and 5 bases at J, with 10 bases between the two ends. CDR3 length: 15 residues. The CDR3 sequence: CASSQEGRETGELFS. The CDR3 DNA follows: TGCGCCAGCAGCCAAGAAGGCAGGGAAACCGGGGAGCTGTTTTCT.

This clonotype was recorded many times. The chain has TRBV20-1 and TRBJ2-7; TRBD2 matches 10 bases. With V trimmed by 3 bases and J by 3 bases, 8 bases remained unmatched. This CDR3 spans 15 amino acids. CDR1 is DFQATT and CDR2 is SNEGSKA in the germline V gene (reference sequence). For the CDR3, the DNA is TGCAGTGCTAGGACTAGCGGGCCTCCAGACTACGAGCAGTACTTC. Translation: CSARTSGPPDYEQYF.

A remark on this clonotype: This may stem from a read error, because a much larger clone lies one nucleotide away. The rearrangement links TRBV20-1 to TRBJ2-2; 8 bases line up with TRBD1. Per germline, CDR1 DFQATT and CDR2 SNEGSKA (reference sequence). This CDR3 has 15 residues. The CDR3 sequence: CSASDRGGPTGELLF. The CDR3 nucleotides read TGCAGTGCTAGTGACAGGGGTGGACCCACCGGGGAGCTGCTTTTT.

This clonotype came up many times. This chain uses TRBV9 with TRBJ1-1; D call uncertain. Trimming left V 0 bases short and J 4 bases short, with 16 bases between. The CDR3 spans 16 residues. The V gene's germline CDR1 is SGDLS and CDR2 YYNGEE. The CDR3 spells CASSVADFGLSTEAFF. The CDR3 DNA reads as TGTGCCAGCAGCGTAGCGGACTTTGGGCTGAGCACTGAAGCTTTCTTT.